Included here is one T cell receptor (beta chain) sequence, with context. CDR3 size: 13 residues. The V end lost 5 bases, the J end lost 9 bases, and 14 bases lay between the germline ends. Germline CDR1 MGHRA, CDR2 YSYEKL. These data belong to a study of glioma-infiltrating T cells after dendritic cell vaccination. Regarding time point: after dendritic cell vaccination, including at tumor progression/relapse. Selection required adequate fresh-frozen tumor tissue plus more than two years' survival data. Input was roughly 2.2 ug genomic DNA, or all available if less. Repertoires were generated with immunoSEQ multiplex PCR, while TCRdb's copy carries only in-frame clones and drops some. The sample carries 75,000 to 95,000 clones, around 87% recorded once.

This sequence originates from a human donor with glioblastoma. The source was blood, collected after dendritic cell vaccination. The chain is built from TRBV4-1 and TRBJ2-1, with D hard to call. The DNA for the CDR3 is TGCGCCAGCAGCGATACAATCCCACCTGAGCAGTTCTTC. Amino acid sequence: CASSDTIPPEQFF.